This TCR beta chain derives from a study of CD8 T cells in ankylosing spondylitis. TCRdb re-analysed the 5' RACE reads in MiXCR, keeping a single row per CDR3 protein. Here the sample spans around 210,000 distinct CDR3 sequences, under 8.5% being singletons. The sample holds many counts of this clonotype. Germline trimming cut 4 bases from V and 3 bases from J; bases unmatched to any gene: 6. CDR1 is MNHEY and CDR2 is SMNVEV in the germline V gene (reference sequence). This CDR3 comprises 15 residues. The TCR originated in a female donor with ankylosing spondylitis or in good health (not recorded which). The sequenced material came from blood, either unsorted or a sorted T cell fraction (not recorded which). The V gene is TRBV27, the J gene TRBJ2-5; 9 positions agree with TRBD1. The CDR3 loop is CASSSPGTGKETQYF. The CDR3 coding sequence is TGTGCCAGCAGTTCCCCCGGGACAGGGAAAGAGACCCAGTACTTC.